This T cell receptor (beta chain) was sequenced during a study of shared clonotypes between healthy human individuals. This CDR3 contains 13 residues. V was trimmed by 3 bases and J by 3 bases, leaving 10 bases between them. Looked up from germline, CDR1 is SGHRS and CDR2 is YFSETQ. Assay execution took place at the deep level. TCRdb keeps only in-frame clones here, not all; method: immunoSEQ multiplex PCR. The sample shows fewer than 550,000 clones, 75% to 80% of them seen only once. Tens of millions of PBMCs went into genomic DNA for unsorted samples. This clonotype was sampled from a woman aged 35 to 49 in good health. Some clones in this sample may be carry-over from other donors' samples. The material sequenced was PBMCs. The chain couples TRBV5-1 to TRBJ2-7; D uncertain. CDR3 protein: CASSSDGYYEQYF. The CDR3 coding sequence is TGCGCCAGCAGCTCGGACGGATACTACGAGCAGTACTTC.